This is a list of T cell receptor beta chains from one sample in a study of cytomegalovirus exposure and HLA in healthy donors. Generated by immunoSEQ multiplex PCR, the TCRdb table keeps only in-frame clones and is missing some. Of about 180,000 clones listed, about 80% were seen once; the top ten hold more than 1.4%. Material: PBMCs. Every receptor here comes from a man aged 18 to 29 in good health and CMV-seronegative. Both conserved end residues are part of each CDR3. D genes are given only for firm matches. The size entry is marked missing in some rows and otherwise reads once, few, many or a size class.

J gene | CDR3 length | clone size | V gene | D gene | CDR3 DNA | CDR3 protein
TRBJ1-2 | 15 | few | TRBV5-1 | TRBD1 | TGCGCCAGCAGCTTGGGCCCGGGACAGGGGAAGGGCTACACCTTC | CASSLGPGQGKGYTF
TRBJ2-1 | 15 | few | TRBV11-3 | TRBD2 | TGTGCCAGCAGCTTAACTAGCGGGAGTACGAATGAGCAGTTCTTC | CASSLTSGSTNEQFF
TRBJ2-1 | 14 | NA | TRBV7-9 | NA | TGTGCCAGCAACGAAGCCGGGACTCACAATGAGCAGTTCTTC | CASNEAGTHNEQFF
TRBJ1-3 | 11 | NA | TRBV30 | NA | TGTGCCTGGGGCAACGGAAACACCATATATTTT | CAWGNGNTIYF
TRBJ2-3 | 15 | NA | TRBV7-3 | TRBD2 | TGTGCCAGCAGCCCCTCGGGACTAGACACAGATACGCAGTATTTT | CASSPSGLDTDTQYF
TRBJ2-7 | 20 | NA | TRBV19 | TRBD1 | TGTGCCAGTAGTATGAGGAACTCTCCGGGACAGGGGGCAAAGGTTTACGAGCAGTACTTC | CASSMRNSPGQGAKVYEQYF
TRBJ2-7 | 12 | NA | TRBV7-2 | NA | TGTGCCAGCAGACGCAGGGTATACGAGCAGTACTTC | CASRRRVYEQYF
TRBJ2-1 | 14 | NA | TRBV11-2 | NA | TGTGCCAGCAGCTTAATCTTAAGAGGGACACGGCAGTTCTTC | CASSLILRGTRQFF
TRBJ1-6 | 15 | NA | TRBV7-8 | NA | TGTGCCAGCAGCCCCACCGTGCTCGGTAATTCACCCCTCCACTTT | CASSPTVLGNSPLHF
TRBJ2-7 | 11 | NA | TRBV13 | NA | TGTGCCAGCAGCGCCGGTTCCGAGCAGTACTTC | CASSAGSEQYF
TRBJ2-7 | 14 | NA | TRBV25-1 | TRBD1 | TGTGCCAGCAGTGACAGGGGGCAGTGGGACGAGCAGTACTTC | CASSDRGQWDEQYF
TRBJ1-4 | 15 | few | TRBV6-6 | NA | TGTGCCAGCAGTTACGTGGAGTGGACAGCTGAAAAACTGTTTTTT | CASSYVEWTAEKLFF
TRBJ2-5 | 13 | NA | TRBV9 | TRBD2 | TGTGCCAGCAGCGGCGGGGGGGAAGAGACCCAGTACTTC | CASSGGGEETQYF
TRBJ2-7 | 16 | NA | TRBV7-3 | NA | TGTGCCAGCAGCTTAGTAGCGGCAGTCATAGGCTACGAGCAGTACTTC | CASSLVAAVIGYEQYF
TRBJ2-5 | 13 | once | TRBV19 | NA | TGTGCCAGTAGTACCAGGGGTCAAGAGACCCAGTACTTC | CASSTRGQETQYF
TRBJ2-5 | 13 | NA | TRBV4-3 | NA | TGCGCCAGCAGCCAAGATCTAGAGGAGACCCAGTACTTC | CASSQDLEETQYF
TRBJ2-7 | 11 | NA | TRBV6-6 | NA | TGTGCCAGCAGTTACTCGGGAGCGCTGTACTTC | CASSYSGALYF
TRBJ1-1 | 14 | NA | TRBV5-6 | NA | TGTGCCAGCAGCTTGCAGGCGTTTGGCACTGAAGCTTTCTTT | CASSLQAFGTEAFF
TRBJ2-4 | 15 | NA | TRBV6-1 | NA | TGTGCCAGCAGTGAAGCTAGGGGGGGGAAAAACATTCAGTACTTC | CASSEARGGKNIQYF
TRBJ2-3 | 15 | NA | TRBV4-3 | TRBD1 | TGCGCCAGCAGCCAAGACAGGGGGCGCTTGGCTACGCAGTATTTT | CASSQDRGRLATQYF
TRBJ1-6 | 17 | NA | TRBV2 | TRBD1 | TGTGCCAGCAGTGAAGAGAGACAGGGGGCCACCAATTCACCCCTCCACTTT | CASSEERQGATNSPLHF
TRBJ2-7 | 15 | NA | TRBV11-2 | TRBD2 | TGTGCCAGCAGCTTAGGTAGCGGGAGCCTTTACGAGCAGTACTTC | CASSLGSGSLYEQYF
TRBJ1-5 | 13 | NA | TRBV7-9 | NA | TGTGCCAGCAGCTTCCTAGGGGATCAGCCCCAGCATTTT | CASSFLGDQPQHF
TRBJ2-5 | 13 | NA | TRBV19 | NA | TGTGCCAGTAGTATTTTTTTTCGAGAGACCCAGTACTTC | CASSIFFRETQYF
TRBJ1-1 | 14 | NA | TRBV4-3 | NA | TGCGCCAGCAGCCTCTACGCCGTGAACACTGAAGCTTTCTTT | CASSLYAVNTEAFF
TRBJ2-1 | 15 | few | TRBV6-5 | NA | TGTGCCAGCAGTTCCCCCCGTTCAGCCGGAGGTGAGCAGTTCTTC | CASSSPRSAGGEQFF
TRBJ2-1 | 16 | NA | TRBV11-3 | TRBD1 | TGTGCCAGCAGCTGGAATACAGGGGCCACCTACAATGAGCAGTTCTTC | CASSWNTGATYNEQFF
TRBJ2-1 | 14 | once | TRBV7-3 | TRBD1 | TGTGCCAGCAGCCCAGTGGACAGGGCCGATGAGCAGTTCTTC | CASSPVDRADEQFF
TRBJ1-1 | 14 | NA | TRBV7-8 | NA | TGTGCCAGCAGCTTAGGTGCGGGTAACACTGAAGCTTTCTTT | CASSLGAGNTEAFF
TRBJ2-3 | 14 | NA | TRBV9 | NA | TGTGCCAGCAGCTCGGCGACTAGCACAGATACGCAGTATTTT | CASSSATSTDTQYF